This T cell receptor beta chain was profiled in a study of identical twins. This clonotype occurred many times. In germline, CDR1 is SGHAT, CDR2 FQNNGV. The CDR3 has 17 amino acids. Trimming left V 1 base short and J 0 bases short, with 14 bases between. TCRdb re-analysed the 5' RACE reads in MiXCR, keeping a single row per CDR3 protein. The sample holds 400,000 or so distinct CDR3 sequences; roughly 10% are singletons and the top ten take roughly 8.7%. The receptor was isolated from a woman aged 45-60 years in good health. The chain employs TRBV11-2 and TRBJ2-3, with D possibly being TRBD1 (5 bases). The sample consisted of naive T cells sorted from blood. The CDR3 region is CASSLGRGVGSTDTQYF. In nucleotides, the CDR3 is TGTGCCAGCAGCTTAGGAAGGGGCGTCGGGAGCACAGATACGCAGTATTTT.